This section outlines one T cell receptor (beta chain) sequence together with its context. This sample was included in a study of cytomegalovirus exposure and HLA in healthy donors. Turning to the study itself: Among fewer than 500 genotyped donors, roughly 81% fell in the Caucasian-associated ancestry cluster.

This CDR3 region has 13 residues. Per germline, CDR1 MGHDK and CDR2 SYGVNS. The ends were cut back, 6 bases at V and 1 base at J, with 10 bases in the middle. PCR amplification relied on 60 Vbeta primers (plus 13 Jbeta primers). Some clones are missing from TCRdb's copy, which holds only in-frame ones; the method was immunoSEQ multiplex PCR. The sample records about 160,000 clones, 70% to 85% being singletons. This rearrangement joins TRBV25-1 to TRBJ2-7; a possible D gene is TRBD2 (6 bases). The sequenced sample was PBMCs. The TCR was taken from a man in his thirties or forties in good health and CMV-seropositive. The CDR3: CASSGSPSYEQYF. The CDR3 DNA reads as TGTGCCAGCAGCGGGAGCCCATCCTACGAGCAGTACTTC.